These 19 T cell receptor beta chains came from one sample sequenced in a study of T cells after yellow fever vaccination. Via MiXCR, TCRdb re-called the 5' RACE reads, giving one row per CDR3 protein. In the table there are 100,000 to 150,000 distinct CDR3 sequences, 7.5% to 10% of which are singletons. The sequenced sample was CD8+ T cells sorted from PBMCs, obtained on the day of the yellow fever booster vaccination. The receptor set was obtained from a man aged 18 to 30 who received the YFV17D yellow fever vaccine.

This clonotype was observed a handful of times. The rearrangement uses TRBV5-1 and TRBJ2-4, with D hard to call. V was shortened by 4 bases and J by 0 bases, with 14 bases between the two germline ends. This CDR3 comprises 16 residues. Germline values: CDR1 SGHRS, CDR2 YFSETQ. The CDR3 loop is CASSPDVRLAKNIQYF. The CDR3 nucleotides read TGCGCCAGCAGCCCCGACGTCCGGCTAGCCAAAAACATTCAGTACTTC. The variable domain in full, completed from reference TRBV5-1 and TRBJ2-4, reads KAGVTQTPRYLIKTRGQQVTLSCSPISGHRSVSWYQQTPGQGLQFLFEYFSETQRNKGNFPGRFSGRQFSNSRSEMNVSTLELGDSALYLCASSPDVRLAKNIQYFGAGTRLSVL.

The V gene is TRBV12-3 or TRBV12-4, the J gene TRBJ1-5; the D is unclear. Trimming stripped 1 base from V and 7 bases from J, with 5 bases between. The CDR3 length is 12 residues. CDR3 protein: CASSLDRQPQHF. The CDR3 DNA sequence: TGTGCCAGCAGTTTAGATCGGCAGCCCCAGCATTTT.

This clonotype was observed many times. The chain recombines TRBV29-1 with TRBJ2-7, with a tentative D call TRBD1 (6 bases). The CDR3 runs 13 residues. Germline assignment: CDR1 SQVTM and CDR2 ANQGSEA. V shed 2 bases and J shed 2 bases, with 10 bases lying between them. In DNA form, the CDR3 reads TGCAGCGTTGAACAGGGGCCGGCCTACGAGCAGTACTTC. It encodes CSVEQGPAYEQYF.

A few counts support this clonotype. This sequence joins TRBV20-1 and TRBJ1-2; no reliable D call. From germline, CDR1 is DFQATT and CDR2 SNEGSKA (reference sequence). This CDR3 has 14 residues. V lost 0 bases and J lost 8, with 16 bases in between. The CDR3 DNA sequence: TGCAGTGCTAGAGACCCCATGAATTGGTGGGGCTACACCTTC. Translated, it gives CSARDPMNWWGYTF.

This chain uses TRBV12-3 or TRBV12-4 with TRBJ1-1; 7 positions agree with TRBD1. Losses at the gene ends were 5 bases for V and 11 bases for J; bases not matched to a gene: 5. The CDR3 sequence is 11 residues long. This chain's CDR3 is CASSLTGVAFF. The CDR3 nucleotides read TGTGCCAGCAGTCTAACAGGGGTGGCTTTCTTT.

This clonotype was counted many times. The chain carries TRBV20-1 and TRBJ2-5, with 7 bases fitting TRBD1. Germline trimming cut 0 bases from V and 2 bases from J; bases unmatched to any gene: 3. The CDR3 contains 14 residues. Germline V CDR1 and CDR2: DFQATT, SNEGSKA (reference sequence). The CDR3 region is CSARDRDRQETQYF. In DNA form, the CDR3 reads TGCAGTGCTAGAGACCGGGACAGACAAGAGACCCAGTACTTC.

The CDR3 DNA reads as TGTGCCAGCAGCCCTTCGGCACGGGCTGTAGCTTTCTTT. Translating it yields CASSPSARAVAFF. V gene TRBV7-2 combines with J gene TRBJ1-1; no definite D call. This CDR3 contains 13 residues. V lost 5 bases and J lost 10, with 17 bases in between. CDR1 and CDR2 (germline): SGHTA, FQGNSA.

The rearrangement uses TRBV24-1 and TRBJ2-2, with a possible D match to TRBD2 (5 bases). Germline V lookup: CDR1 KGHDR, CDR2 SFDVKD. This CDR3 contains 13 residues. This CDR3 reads CATYGDYTGELFF. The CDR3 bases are TGTGCAACGTACGGGGATTACACCGGGGAGCTGTTTTTT.

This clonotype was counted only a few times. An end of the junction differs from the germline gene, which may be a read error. CDR3 sequence reads: CSARELAKNIQYF. In nucleotides, the CDR3 is TGCAGTGCCAGAGAGTTAGCCAAAAACATTCAGTACTTC. V and J are TRBV20-1 and TRBJ2-4, with D hard to call. Germline V lookup: CDR1 DFQATT, CDR2 SNEGSKA (reference sequence). The CDR3 is 13 amino acids.

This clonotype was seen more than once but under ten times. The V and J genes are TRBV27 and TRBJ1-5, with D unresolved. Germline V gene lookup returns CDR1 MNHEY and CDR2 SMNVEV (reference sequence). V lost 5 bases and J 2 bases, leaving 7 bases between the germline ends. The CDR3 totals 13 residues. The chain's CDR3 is CASSLMGNQPQHF. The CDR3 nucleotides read TGTGCCAGCAGTCTCATGGGCAATCAGCCCCAGCATTTT.

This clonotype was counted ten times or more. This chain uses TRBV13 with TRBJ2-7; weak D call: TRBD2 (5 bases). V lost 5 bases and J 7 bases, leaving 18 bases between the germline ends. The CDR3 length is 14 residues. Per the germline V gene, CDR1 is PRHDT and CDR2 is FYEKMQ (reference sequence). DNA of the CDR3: TGTGCCAGCAGCCTACTCTTAGAGGGCCCGGAGCAGTACGTC. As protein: CASSLLLEGPEQYV.

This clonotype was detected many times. The CDR3 DNA sequence: TGTGCCAGCAGCCCTACTAGCGGGGGGCCGAGGGTGCAGTTCTTC. It is translated as CASSPTSGGPRVQFF. The genes are TRBV7-8 and TRBJ2-1; 12 positions match TRBD2. This CDR3 comprises 15 residues. V lost 5 bases and J lost 12; bases outside the gene matches: 11. The germline CDR1 and CDR2 sequences are SGHVS and FQNEAQ.

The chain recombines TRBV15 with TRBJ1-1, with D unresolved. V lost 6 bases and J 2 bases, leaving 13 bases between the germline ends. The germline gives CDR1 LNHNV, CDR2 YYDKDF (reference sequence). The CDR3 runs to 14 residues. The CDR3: CATSLKRGNTEAFF. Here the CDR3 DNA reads TGTGCCACCAGTCTAAAGCGGGGAAACACTGAAGCTTTCTTT.

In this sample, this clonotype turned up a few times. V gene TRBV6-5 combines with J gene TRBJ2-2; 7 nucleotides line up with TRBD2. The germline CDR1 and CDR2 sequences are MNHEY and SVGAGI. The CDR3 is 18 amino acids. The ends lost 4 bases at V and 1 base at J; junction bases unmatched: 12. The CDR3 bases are TGTGCCAGCAGTTCAAGACCGGGGGTAGCGGGGAACACCGGGGAGCTGTTTTTT. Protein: CASSSRPGVAGNTGELFF.

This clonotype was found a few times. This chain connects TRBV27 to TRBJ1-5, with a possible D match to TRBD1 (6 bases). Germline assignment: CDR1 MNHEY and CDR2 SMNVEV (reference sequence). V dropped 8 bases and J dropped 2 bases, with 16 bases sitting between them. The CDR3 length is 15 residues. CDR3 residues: CASATGTWGNQPQHF. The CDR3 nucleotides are TGTGCCAGCGCAACAGGGACTTGGGGCAATCAGCCCCAGCATTTT.

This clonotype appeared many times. Written as DNA, the CDR3 is TGTGCCAGCAGCTTCGTCTCGGTACCGGGACCCAGGAGTGGCTACACCTTC. Encoded protein: CASSFVSVPGPRSGYTF. The J gene is TRBJ1-2, the V gene TRBV7-8; possible D gene TRBD1, 5 bases. The CDR3 has 17 residues. Trimming removed 3 bases from V and 7 bases from J, with 24 bases in between. CDR1 SGHVS and CDR2 FQNEAQ come from the germline V gene.

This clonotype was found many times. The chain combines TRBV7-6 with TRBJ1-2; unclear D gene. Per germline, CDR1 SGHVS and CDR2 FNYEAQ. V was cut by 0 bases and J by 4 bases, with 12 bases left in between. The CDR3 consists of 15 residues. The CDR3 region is CASSLAAGTLYGYTF. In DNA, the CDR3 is TGTGCCAGCAGCTTAGCGGCAGGAACCCTCTATGGCTACACCTTC. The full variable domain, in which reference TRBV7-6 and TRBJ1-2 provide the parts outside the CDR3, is GAGVSQSPRYKVTKRGQDVALRCDPISGHVSLYWYRQALGQGPEFLTYFNYEAQQDKSGLPNDRFSAERPEGSISTLTIQRTEQRDSAMYRCASSLAAGTLYGYTFGSGTRLTVV.

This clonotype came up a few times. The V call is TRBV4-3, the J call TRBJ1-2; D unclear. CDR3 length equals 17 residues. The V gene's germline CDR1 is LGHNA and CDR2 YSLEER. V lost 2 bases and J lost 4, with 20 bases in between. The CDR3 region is CASSQQFNHRLSYGYTF. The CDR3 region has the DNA TGCGCCAGCAGCCAACAATTCAATCACCGGCTAAGCTATGGCTACACCTTC.

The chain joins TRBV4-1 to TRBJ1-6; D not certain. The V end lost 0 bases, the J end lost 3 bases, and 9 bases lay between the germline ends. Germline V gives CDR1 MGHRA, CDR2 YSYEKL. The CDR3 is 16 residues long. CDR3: CASSQDLPIYNSPLHF. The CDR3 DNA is TGCGCCAGCAGCCAAGATCTTCCCATCTATAATTCACCCCTCCACTTT.